The 25 T cell receptor beta chains below were found in one sample sequenced in a study of T cell changes during pregnancy in multiple sclerosis. Sequencing was performed with immunoSEQ multiplex PCR; in TCRdb, only in-frame clones are kept and a portion is missing. The table shows roughly 52,000 clones, with about nine tenths occurring only once. Material: CD4+ T cells from peripheral blood mononuclear cells, obtained in the first trimester of pregnancy. The receptors were gathered from a female donor with multiple sclerosis, enrolled in a pregnancy study.

This clone was observed once. The genes are TRBV5-1 and TRBJ1-4; the D gene is possibly TRBD1 (5 bases). V was shortened by 2 bases and J by 0 bases, with 8 bases between the two germline ends. This CDR3 has 15 residues. CDR1 and CDR2 from the germline V gene are SGHRS and YFSETQ. Here the CDR3 DNA reads TGCGCCAGCAGCTTCGGGGGGTCAACTAATGAAAAACTGTTTTTT. This gives the protein CASSFGGSTNEKLFF.

The sample holds one count of this clone. V and J are TRBV7-8 and TRBJ2-3, with 11 bases lining up with TRBD1. The germline V gene encodes CDR1 SGHVS and CDR2 FQNEAQ. This CDR3 has 17 amino acids. J gave up 3 bases and V 5 bases, and 10 bases lay outside the gene matches. The CDR3 sequence is CASSRTLGQGATDTQYF. The CDR3 nucleotides are TGTGCCAGCAGCCGGACGCTCGGACAGGGGGCAACAGATACGCAGTATTTT.

This clone has just one count. The rearrangement links TRBV7-2 to TRBJ2-7, with 14 bases that match TRBD2. From germline, CDR1 is SGHTA and CDR2 FQGNSA. V lost 3 bases to trimming and J lost 3 bases; unmatched junction nucleotides: 1. This CDR3 region has 15 residues. The CDR3 region is CASSFGLAGGYEQYF. Written as DNA, the CDR3 is TGTGCCAGCAGCTTCGGACTAGCGGGGGGCTACGAGCAGTACTTC.

As DNA, the CDR3 is TGTGCCACCACAGGGTTTGGCGGGGAGCTGTTTTTT. Amino acid sequence: CATTGFGGELFF. The chain uses TRBV19 and TRBJ2-2; D may be TRBD1 (6 bases). The CDR3 length is 12 residues. Per germline, CDR1 LNHDA and CDR2 SQIVND (reference sequence). The V end lost 10 bases, the J end lost 7 bases, and 13 bases lay between the germline ends.

A few counts support this clone. The chain uses TRBV19 and TRBJ1-1; D is uncertain. This CDR3 contains 13 residues. With 4 bases removed from V and 1 base from J, the gap between germline ends came to 7 bases. Germline values: CDR1 LNHDA, CDR2 SQIVND (reference sequence). The CDR3 is CASSSTPNTEAFF. For the CDR3, the DNA is TGTGCCAGTAGTAGTACACCGAACACTGAAGCTTTCTTT.

This sequence joins TRBV18 and TRBJ2-3; the match to TRBD2 covers 8 bases. The germline V gene has CDR1 KGHSH and CDR2 LQKENI. The CDR3 length is 15 residues. J lost 0 bases, V lost 4 bases, and 3 bases had no gene match. CDR3 residues: CASSRGLVSTDTQYF. CDR3 sequence (DNA): TGTGCCAGCTCACGGGGACTAGTAAGCACAGATACGCAGTATTTT.

A few counts support this clone. V usage is TRBV19 and J usage is TRBJ1-1, with 9 bases that match TRBD1. The J segment lost 0 bases and the V segment lost 4 bases, leaving 9 bases of the junction unmatched. The germline CDR1 and CDR2 sequences are LNHDA and SQIVND (reference sequence). The CDR3 is 17 residues long. The CDR3 region is CASSRPRDRAMNTEAFF. The DNA for the CDR3 is TGTGCCAGTAGTAGACCGCGGGACAGGGCCATGAACACTGAAGCTTTCTTT.

V usage is TRBV28 and J usage is TRBJ1-2; D may be TRBD1 (5 bases). The CDR3 consists of 13 residues. Germline CDR1 MDHEN, CDR2 SYDVKM. Deletions cut 7 bases from V and 7 bases from J, with 16 bases between. CDR3 DNA: TGTGCCAGCATCGCGGCGGGGGTGCTTGGCTACACCTTC. Amino acid sequence: CASIAAGVLGYTF.

This sequence joins TRBV11-3 and TRBJ2-7; 9 nucleotides align to TRBD1. Looked up from germline, CDR1 is SGHNT and CDR2 is YENEEA. There are 13 residues in the CDR3. The junction had 7 bases not matched to a gene; V was cut back by 9 bases and J by 4 bases. Written as DNA, the CDR3 is TGTGCCAGTCTTGGACAGGGGAAGTACGAGCAGTACTTC. Translated, it gives CASLGQGKYEQYF. Looking up the rest from reference TRBV11-3 and TRBJ2-7 gives the full variable domain: EAGVVQSPRYKIIEKKQPVAFWCNPISGHNTLYWYLQNLGQGPELLIRYENEEAVDDSQLPKDRFSAERLKGVDSTLKIQPAELGDSAVYLCASLGQGKYEQYFGPGTRLTVT.

The chain recombines TRBV6-1 with TRBJ1-1, with D perhaps matching TRBD1 (5 bases). Germline values: CDR1 MNHNS, CDR2 SASEGT. V was trimmed by 6 bases and J by 1 base, leaving 15 bases between them. The CDR3 sequence is 15 residues long. Here the CDR3 reads CASSHERGKNTEAFF. The CDR3, as DNA: TGTGCCAGCAGCCATGAGCGGGGGAAGAACACTGAAGCTTTCTTT.

The chain links TRBV7-2 to TRBJ2-3, with 9 nucleotides matching TRBD2. V shed 8 bases and J 6 bases; nucleotides not matched to a gene: 15. CDR1 is SGHTA, CDR2 FQGNSA, per germline. This CDR3 has 16 amino acids. The CDR3 nucleotides are TGTGCCAGCGCGTCGGGACCGGGACTAGCTCTGGATACGCAGTATTTT. Translated: CASASGPGLALDTQYF.

The chain carries TRBV5-1 and TRBJ1-1, with 8 bases lining up with TRBD1. Germline values: CDR1 SGHRS, CDR2 YFSETQ. With V trimmed by 4 bases and J by 7 bases, 9 bases remained unmatched. This CDR3 is built from 14 residues. For the CDR3, the DNA is TGCGCCAGCAGCCTGGGGGACAGGTATGGTGAAGCTTTCTTT. Protein sequence: CASSLGDRYGEAFF.

The chain links TRBV28 to TRBJ2-2; 10 bases line up with TRBD2. The CDR3 is 14 amino acids. The V and J ends lost 6 bases and 13 bases, in that order; junction bases with no gene match: 11. Germline loops: CDR1 MDHEN, CDR2 SYDVKM. CDR3: CASRASGSLSPLFF. The DNA of the CDR3 is TGTGCCAGCAGGGCTAGCGGGAGCTTATCTCCGCTGTTTTTT.

The V gene is TRBV9, the J gene TRBJ2-1; no definite D call. The V and J ends lost 0 bases and 6 bases respectively, with 13 bases between them. The CDR3 runs 15 residues. The germline gives CDR1 SGDLS, CDR2 YYNGEE. CDR3 protein: CASSVAPVVSNEQFF. CDR3 sequence (DNA): TGTGCCAGCAGCGTAGCTCCGGTGGTAAGCAATGAGCAGTTCTTC.

The rearrangement uses TRBV9 and TRBJ1-2; 7 nucleotides match TRBD1. This CDR3 has 14 amino acids. Germline CDR1 SGDLS, CDR2 YYNGEE. V shed 3 bases, J shed 0 bases, and the junction held 2 bases outside the gene matches. The CDR3: CASSDRGANYGYTF. CDR3 bases: TGTGCCAGCAGCGACAGGGGAGCTAACTATGGCTACACCTTC.

This chain uses TRBV30 with TRBJ1-4, with 7 bases identical to TRBD1. The CDR3 consists of 16 residues. V trimming: 1 base; J trimming: 0 bases; junction bases outside the gene matches: 5. The germline V gene encodes CDR1 GTSNPN and CDR2 SVGIG (reference sequence). CDR3 region: CAWSADRVATNEKLFF. DNA for the CDR3: TGTGCCTGGAGTGCCGACAGGGTAGCAACTAATGAAAAACTGTTTTTT.

Notes on this clone: Since no conserved phenylalanine or tryptophan closes the CDR3, a read error is the likely cause. No DNA is shown, since the ends of the CDR3 on it are uncertain; the CDR3 is the one TCRdb lists. The V gene is TRBV20-1, the J gene TRBJ2-7; the table's D gene call, TRBD2, was not cross checked with the DNA. The CDR3 has 11 amino acids, counting both end residues. Germline loops: CDR1 DFQATT, CDR2 SNEGSKA (reference sequence). CDR3 sequence reads: CSATPIEREVI.

The rearrangement links TRBV28 to TRBJ1-1; D is undetermined. CDR1 and CDR2 from the germline V gene are MDHEN and SYDVKM. There are 17 residues in the CDR3. Deletions cut 6 bases from V and 2 bases from J, with 22 bases between. DNA for the CDR3: TGTGCCAGCAGGACTAGGGCGGGCCGGGCCCTTAACACTGAAGCTTTCTTT. This codes for CASRTRAGRALNTEAFF.

The rearrangement uses TRBV5-4 and TRBJ2-4, with D possibly being TRBD2 (6 bases). V lost 0 bases, J lost 7 bases, and 11 bases lay in between. Germline V gene data show CDR1 as SGHNT and CDR2 as YYREEE (reference sequence). The CDR3 extends over 14 amino acids. The DNA of the CDR3 is TGTGCCAGCAGCTTGGGCGGGAAAGAGAACATTCAGTACTTC. It translates to CASSLGGKENIQYF.

This chain joins TRBV14 and TRBJ2-3; maybe TRBD2 (5 bases). V was shortened by 0 bases and J by 6 bases, with 16 bases between the two germline ends. Germline-derived CDR1 and CDR2 are SGHDN and FVKESK. The CDR3 runs 16 residues. CDR3 protein: CASSQDGLARRDTQYF. For the CDR3, the DNA is TGTGCCAGCAGCCAAGATGGCCTAGCCCGGCGGGATACGCAGTATTTT. Filled out from reference TRBV14 and TRBJ2-3, the complete variable domain reads EAGVTQFPSHSVIEKGQTVTLRCDPISGHDNLYWYRRVMGKEIKFLLHFVKESKQDESGMPNNRFLAERTGGTYSTLKVQPAELEDSGVYFCASSQDGLARRDTQYFGPGTRLTVL.

The genes are TRBV5-1 and TRBJ1-2; no clear D. Germline-derived CDR1 and CDR2 are SGHRS and YFSETQ. The CDR3 runs to 14 residues. With 0 bases removed from V and 5 bases from J, the gap between germline ends came to 11 bases. CDR3 sequence (DNA): TGCGCCAGCAGCTTGGGGGAGGGAACGTATGGCTACACCTTC. The encoded protein is CASSLGEGTYGYTF.

CDR3: CASSLDGGTEAFF. For the CDR3, the DNA is TGTGCCAGCAGCTTAGATGGGGGGACTGAAGCTTTCTTT. The chain couples TRBV11-3 to TRBJ1-1; possible D gene TRBD1, 5 bases. This CDR3 has 13 amino acids. Trimming shortened V by 0 bases and J by 5 bases, and 7 bases separated the two germline ends. Germline V lookup: CDR1 SGHNT, CDR2 YENEEA.

The chain couples TRBV5-1 to TRBJ1-1, with a possible D match to TRBD1 (5 bases). V was shortened by 3 bases and J by 1 base, with 10 bases between the two germline ends. The CDR3 length is 14 residues. Looked up from germline, CDR1 is SGHRS and CDR2 is YFSETQ. The CDR3 DNA reads TGCGCCAGCAGCTCGACAGCGACGAACACTGAAGCTTTCTTT. Translated, it gives CASSSTATNTEAFF.

The chain has TRBV6-5 and TRBJ2-7; 8 bases align to TRBD1. The CDR3 length is 15 residues. V dropped 0 bases and J dropped 3; count of bases not matched to a gene: 4. Germline V gives CDR1 MNHEY, CDR2 SVGAGI. CDR3 nucleotide sequence: TGTGCCAGCAGTTACTCGACAGGGGCTGTCTACGAGCAGTACTTC. The encoded protein is CASSYSTGAVYEQYF.

The chain combines TRBV11-1 with TRBJ1-1, with D unclear. The ends were cut back, 3 bases at V and 1 base at J, with 6 bases in the middle. This CDR3 is built from 13 residues. Germline V gene lookup returns CDR1 SGHAT and CDR2 FQDESV (reference sequence). This chain's CDR3 is CASSFLRNTEAFF. CDR3 bases: TGTGCCAGCAGCTTCCTCAGGAACACTGAAGCTTTCTTT.